Following are 21 T cell receptor beta chains from one sample sequenced in a study of blood T cell repertoires in COVID-19. Sequencing used immunoSEQ multiplex PCR; TCRdb keeps in-frame clones, though not all of them. The sample shows a few hundred thousand clones, 85% to 90% of them seen only once. Sequencing was carried out using PBMCs or T cells enriched from blood (not recorded which). The origin of the receptors is a woman aged 25 to 39 who had recovered from COVID-19.

This chain's CDR3 is CASSPDWAGETQYF. In DNA form, the CDR3 reads TGCGCCAGCAGCCCGGACTGGGCCGGGGAGACCCAGTACTTC. The chain employs TRBV5-1 and TRBJ2-5; tentatively, D is TRBD2 (5 bases). Germline CDR1 is SGHRS and CDR2 is YFSETQ. This CDR3 is built from 14 residues. The V gene lost 4 bases and the J gene lost 5 bases, with 15 bases spanning the gap.

V is TRBV5-6 and J is TRBJ1-6; D not resolved. The germline V gene encodes CDR1 SGHDT and CDR2 YYEEEE. V lost 4 bases to trimming and J lost 6 bases, with 14 bases between them. The CDR3 covers 15 residues. The chain's CDR3 is CASSQPPGSNSPLHF. The CDR3 DNA sequence: TGTGCCAGCAGCCAACCTCCGGGGTCTAATTCACCCCTCCACTTT. The whole variable domain, filled in from reference TRBV5-6 and TRBJ1-6, reads DAGVTQSPTHLIKTRGQQVTLRCSPKSGHDTVSWYQQALGQGPQFIFQYYEEEERQRGNFPDRFSGHQFPNYSSELNVNALLLGDSALYLCASSQPPGSNSPLHFGNGTRLTVT.

V usage is TRBV7-6 and J usage is TRBJ2-5; D call uncertain. Between the trimmed V and J ends, which lost 1 base and 5 bases, there was a span of 17 bases. Per germline, CDR1 SGHVS and CDR2 FNYEAQ. This CDR3 contains 16 residues. This CDR3 reads CASSLVATLSQETQYF. DNA for the CDR3: TGTGCCAGCAGCTTAGTGGCGACTTTATCCCAGGAGACCCAGTACTTC. Full variable domain (missing parts from reference TRBV7-6 and TRBJ2-5): GAGVSQSPRYKVTKRGQDVALRCDPISGHVSLYWYRQALGQGPEFLTYFNYEAQQDKSGLPNDRFSAERPEGSISTLTIQRTEQRDSAMYRCASSLVATLSQETQYFGPGTRLLVL.

This clone was observed a single time. The rearrangement joins TRBV11-2 to TRBJ1-1; D may be TRBD1 (5 bases). CDR3 size: 14 residues. CDR1 SGHAT and CDR2 FQNNGV come from the germline V gene. V lost 1 base, J lost 8 bases, and 14 bases lay in between. The CDR3 DNA sequence: TGTGCCAGCAGCTTAGGGGGCAGGGTAGAGGAAGCTTTCTTT. Amino acids: CASSLGGRVEEAFF.

The rearrangement uses TRBV13 and TRBJ2-3; 7 positions agree with TRBD2. CDR1 and CDR2 from the germline V gene are PRHDT and FYEKMQ (reference sequence). V lost 5 bases to trimming and J lost 6 bases; unmatched junction nucleotides: 17. This CDR3 is 17 amino acids long. CDR3: CASSPPAGEGFEDTQYF. CDR3 DNA sequence: TGTGCCAGCAGCCCACCGGCTGGGGAGGGATTCGAGGATACGCAGTATTTT.

V gene TRBV24-1 combines with J gene TRBJ1-1, with D perhaps matching TRBD1 (5 bases). Germline lookup yields CDR1 KGHDR and CDR2 SFDVKD. The length of the CDR3 is 13 residues. With 4 bases removed from V and 8 bases from J, the gap between germline ends came to 13 bases. CDR3: CATSDPSGQEAFF. The CDR3 coding sequence is TGTGCCACCAGTGACCCCTCAGGGCAAGAAGCTTTCTTT.

This chain links TRBV5-1 with TRBJ2-1; the match to TRBD1 covers 7 bases. The V gene's germline CDR1 is SGHRS and CDR2 YFSETQ. The CDR3 is made up of 12 amino acids. V was pared by 4 bases and J by 8 bases, with 3 bases of the junction left unmatched. The CDR3 protein is CASSRDSDEQFF. The CDR3, as DNA: TGCGCCAGCAGCCGGGACAGCGATGAGCAGTTCTTC.

The chain is built from TRBV7-2 and TRBJ1-5, with TRBD1 matching over 8 bases. Germline V CDR1 and CDR2: SGHTA, FQGNSA. V gave up 1 base and J gave up 6 bases; unmatched junction bases: 11. This CDR3 spans 17 amino acids. CDR3 DNA: TGTGCCAGCAGCTTAGTATCTCCCCCCACAGGGGGTCAGCCCCAGCATTTT. The encoded protein is CASSLVSPPTGGQPQHF.

The rearrangement joins TRBV19 to TRBJ2-1; D might be TRBD2 (5 bases). The CDR3 runs 13 residues. V was shortened by 1 base and J by 9 bases, with 10 bases between the two germline ends. The germline V gene has CDR1 LNHDA and CDR2 SQIVND (reference sequence). CDR3: CASSIGSEGEQFF. CDR3 sequence (DNA): TGTGCCAGTAGTATAGGGTCCGAGGGTGAGCAGTTCTTC.

The rearrangement uses TRBV28 and TRBJ1-1; weak D call: TRBD1 (5 bases). The CDR3 covers 14 residues. The V end was cut by 7 bases, the J end by 2 bases, with 14 bases between. CDR1 is MDHEN, CDR2 SYDVKM, per germline. The CDR3 is CASTPGGVNTEAFF. DNA of the CDR3: TGTGCCAGCACCCCCGGAGGGGTTAACACTGAAGCTTTCTTT.

Details on this clone: This same CDR3 is encoded by further DNA sequences in the sample. The genes are TRBV5-1 and TRBJ2-3, with D maybe TRBD2 (5 bases). Trimming pared 0 bases from V and 6 bases from J, leaving 11 bases between. CDR1 and CDR2 (germline): SGHRS, YFSETQ. The CDR3 is 14 amino acids. As DNA, the CDR3 is TGCGCCAGCAGCTTGGCGCGGGTCCGGGATACGCAGTATTTT. Protein sequence: CASSLARVRDTQYF.

The rearrangement links TRBV28 to TRBJ1-2, with D possibly matching TRBD1 (5 bases). V was cut by 5 bases and J by 2 bases, with 12 bases left in between. The germline V gene encodes CDR1 MDHEN and CDR2 SYDVKM. CDR3 length: 14 residues. The CDR3 loop reads CASSLTVENYGYTF. DNA of the CDR3: TGTGCCAGCAGTCTGACAGTAGAGAACTATGGCTACACCTTC.

As concerns this clone: This CDR3 is also generated by other DNA sequences in the sample. V and J are TRBV7-9 and TRBJ2-2; the match to TRBD1 covers 7 bases. CDR1 and CDR2 (germline): SEHNR, FQNEAQ (reference sequence). V trimming: 5 bases; J trimming: 0 bases; junction bases outside the gene matches: 3. There are 15 residues in the CDR3. The chain's CDR3 is CASSPGQPNTGELFF. CDR3 DNA sequence: TGTGCCAGCAGCCCGGGACAGCCGAACACCGGGGAGCTGTTTTTT.

V is TRBV7-6 and J is TRBJ2-7; 9 bases agree with TRBD2. This CDR3 comprises 15 residues. V was pared by 1 base and J by 6 bases, with 7 bases of the junction left unmatched. Germline assignment: CDR1 SGHVS and CDR2 FNYEAQ. The CDR3 here is CASSLGGGGRGEQYF. The CDR3, as DNA: TGTGCCAGCAGCTTAGGTGGCGGCGGGAGGGGCGAGCAGTACTTC.

This chain links TRBV28 with TRBJ1-2, with 9 bases that match TRBD1. Germline trimming cut 4 bases from V and 3 bases from J; bases unmatched to any gene: 9. From germline, CDR1 is MDHEN and CDR2 SYDVKM. The CDR3 sequence is 16 residues long. Written as DNA, the CDR3 is TGTGCCAGCAGTTCCACCCGACAGGGGGTATACTATGGCTACACCTTC. Translated, it gives CASSSTRQGVYYGYTF.

This chain uses TRBV13 with TRBJ2-2; 9 bases agree with TRBD1. Germline lookup yields CDR1 PRHDT and CDR2 FYEKMQ (reference sequence). There are 17 residues in the CDR3. With V trimmed by 5 bases and J by 1 base, 8 bases remained unmatched. CDR3 bases: TGTGCCAGCAGCCTATGGACAGGGGAGGGGAACACCGGGGAGCTGTTTTTT. Translating it yields CASSLWTGEGNTGELFF. Full variable domain (remainder filled in from reference TRBV13 and TRBJ2-2): AAGVIQSPRHLIKEKRETATLKCYPIPRHDTVYWYQQGPGQDPQFLISFYEKMQSDKGSIPDRFSAQQFSDYHSELNMSSLELGDSALYFCASSLWTGEGNTGELFFGEGSRLTVL.

This clone was found a few times. The chain links TRBV28 to TRBJ2-7; tentative D call: TRBD2 (5 bases). Germline CDR1 is MDHEN and CDR2 is SYDVKM. CDR3 length: 13 residues. The V gene lost 5 bases and the J gene lost 4 bases, with 12 bases spanning the gap. CDR3 in DNA: TGTGCCAGCAGTCTCTGGGGAGAATACGAGCAGTACTTC. Translated: CASSLWGEYEQYF. Variable domain in full (rest from reference TRBV28 and TRBJ2-7): DVKVTQSSRYLVKRTGEKVFLECVQDMDHENMFWYRQDPGLGLRLIYFSYDVKMKEKGDIPEGYSVSREKKERFSLILESASTNQTSMYLCASSLWGEYEQYFGPGTRLTVT.

The chain joins TRBV5-1 to TRBJ1-6, with D hard to call. Germline CDR1 and CDR2: SGHRS and YFSETQ. Trimming shortened V by 1 base and J by 8 bases, and 13 bases separated the two germline ends. The CDR3 loop spans 15 amino acids. For the CDR3, the DNA is TGCGCCAGCAGCTTGATGAGTGGAGGAGATTCACCCCTCCACTTT. Amino acid sequence: CASSLMSGGDSPLHF.

The chain is built from TRBV9 and TRBJ2-2, with D maybe TRBD1 (6 bases). The V gene's germline CDR1 is SGDLS and CDR2 YYNGEE. Deletions cut 0 bases from V and 1 base from J, with 7 bases between. The CDR3 extends over 15 amino acids. In DNA form, the CDR3 reads TGTGCCAGCAGCGTAGGGGGGCAGAACACCGGGGAGCTGTTTTTT. Translating it yields CASSVGGQNTGELFF.

The chain recombines TRBV19 with TRBJ1-5, with D tentatively TRBD1 (5 bases). Trimming took off 6 bases at V and 3 bases at J, with 12 bases between the two ends. The CDR3 spans 14 residues. Looked up from germline, CDR1 is LNHDA and CDR2 is SQIVND (reference sequence). CDR3 sequence (DNA): TGTGCCAGTAGGTCCACAGGAGACAATCAGCCCCAGCATTTT. Amino acid sequence: CASRSTGDNQPQHF.

This clone has a single count. This rearrangement joins TRBV9 to TRBJ2-1, with 9 bases matching TRBD2. V lost 3 bases and J lost 8; bases outside the gene matches: 9. There are 15 residues in the CDR3. CDR1 and CDR2 (germline): SGDLS, YYNGEE. The CDR3 reads CASSAHSGSRYEQFF. The DNA for the CDR3 is TGTGCCAGCAGCGCCCATAGCGGGAGTAGGTATGAGCAGTTCTTC. Complete variable domain (other parts from reference TRBV9 and TRBJ2-1): DSGVTQTPKHLITATGQRVTLRCSPRSGDLSVYWYQQSLDQGLQFLIQYYNGEERAKGNILERFSAQQFPDLHSELNLSSLELGDSALYFCASSAHSGSRYEQFFGPGTRLTVL.